Below, 17 T cell receptor beta chains from the same sample are listed, as sequenced in a study of OX40 agonist ivuxolimab in advanced cancers. The method was the immunoSEQ multiplex PCR assay. Here the immuneACCESS table is served through TCRdb, limited to in-frame sequences with V and J called. Missing clones are a known gap in these copies; in checked studies unresolved V genes cover under half, and the rest lacks a known reason. This sample is represented by roughly 93,000 clones; more than 80% of them were singletons. The leading ten clones occupy 1.5% to 2% of the sample. Material: CD4+ or CD8+ T cells sorted from blood, obtained in a trial of the OX40 agonist ivuxolimab. The source is an adult with an advanced solid tumor such as melanoma, head and neck, liver or kidney cancer.

The J gene is TRBJ1-4, the V gene TRBV2; the D gene is possibly TRBD1 (5 bases). The CDR3 is 13 residues long. CDR1 SNHLY and CDR2 FYNNEI come from the germline V gene. The V gene lost 8 bases and the J gene lost 3 bases, with 10 bases spanning the gap. The CDR3 nucleotides read TGTGCCAGCGAGGGAGGGGCTAATGAAAAACTGTTTTTT. It yields the protein CASEGGANEKLFF.

The genes are TRBV7-6 and TRBJ2-7; D ambiguous. There are 14 residues in the CDR3. CDR1 is SGHVS, CDR2 FNYEAQ, per germline. V shed 1 base and J shed 6 bases, with 13 bases lying between them. As DNA, the CDR3 is TGTGCCAGCAGCTTAGAGGTAGCAAGAGGCGAGCAGTACTTC. It translates to CASSLEVARGEQYF.

V gene TRBV19 combines with J gene TRBJ2-5; TRBD1 aligns across 9 bases. The length of the CDR3 is 15 residues. The V segment lost 5 bases and the J segment 5 bases; nucleotides outside the gene matches: 9. CDR1 LNHDA and CDR2 SQIVND come from the germline V gene (reference sequence). CDR3 DNA: TGTGCCAGTAGTCCCTGGACAGGGGACGGCGAGACCCAGTACTTC. It specifies CASSPWTGDGETQYF. The full variable domain, with the rest looked up from reference TRBV19 and TRBJ2-5, is DGGITQSPKYLFRKEGQNVTLSCEQNLNHDAMYWYRQDPGQGLRLIYYSQIVNDFQKGDIAEGYSVSREKKESFPLTVTSAQKNPTAFYLCASSPWTGDGETQYFGPGTRLLVL.

The CDR3 here is CASSLSQTGATKNIQYF. In DNA form, the CDR3 reads TGTGCCAGCAGTTTATCCCAGACAGGGGCAACCAAAAACATTCAGTACTTC. The rearrangement joins TRBV28 to TRBJ2-4; 8 bases agree with TRBD1. Germline trimming cut 1 base from V and 2 bases from J; bases unmatched to any gene: 7. The CDR3 extends over 17 amino acids. CDR1 is MDHEN, CDR2 SYDVKM, per germline. Full variable domain (outside the CDR3, taken from reference TRBV28 and TRBJ2-4): DVKVTQSSRYLVKRTGEKVFLECVQDMDHENMFWYRQDPGLGLRLIYFSYDVKMKEKGDIPEGYSVSREKKERFSLILESASTNQTSMYLCASSLSQTGATKNIQYFGAGTRLSVL.

This CDR3 is CASSSGHGDNQPQHF. For the CDR3, the DNA is TGTGCCAGCAGTTCCGGACACGGGGACAATCAGCCCCAGCATTTT. The rearrangement uses TRBV28 and TRBJ1-5; weak D call: TRBD1 (5 bases). Germline V CDR1 and CDR2: MDHEN, SYDVKM. Deletions cut 4 bases from V and 3 bases from J, with 13 bases between. CDR3 length: 15 amino acids.

This clone appeared a few times. The chain couples TRBV19 to TRBJ2-1; perhaps TRBD2 as D (7 bases). The CDR3 runs 16 residues. Trimming shortened V by 7 bases and J by 5 bases, and 21 bases separated the two germline ends. Germline CDR1 LNHDA, CDR2 SQIVND (reference sequence). CDR3 sequence reads: CASMPQGTTEDNEQFF. The DNA of the CDR3 is TGTGCCAGTATGCCCCAGGGGACTACAGAGGACAATGAGCAGTTCTTC.

The sample holds one count of this clone. The chain links TRBV10-3 to TRBJ2-2; 13 nucleotides match TRBD2. The CDR3 extends over 16 amino acids. V lost 1 base to trimming and J lost 5 bases; unmatched junction nucleotides: 1. Germline assignment: CDR1 ENHRY and CDR2 SYGVKD. The DNA for the CDR3 is TGTGCCATCAGTGAGTGGACTAGCGGGAGTACCGGGGAGCTGTTTTTT. Residues: CAISEWTSGSTGELFF.

V is TRBV19 and J is TRBJ1-2; D is uncertain. Trimming left V 5 bases short and J 3 bases short, with 7 bases between. CDR3 length: 12 amino acids. CDR1 is LNHDA, CDR2 SQIVND, per germline (reference sequence). CDR3 residues: CASSDGDYGYTF. The CDR3 DNA sequence: TGTGCCAGTAGTGACGGCGACTATGGCTACACCTTC.

This chain connects TRBV4-2 to TRBJ2-3, with a possible D match to TRBD2 (5 bases). This CDR3 comprises 14 residues. Per the germline V gene, CDR1 is LGHNA and CDR2 is YNFKEQ. Trimming stripped 0 bases from V and 3 bases from J, with 7 bases between. The CDR3 region is CASSQDRGTDTQYF. The CDR3, as DNA: TGTGCCAGCAGCCAAGATCGAGGGACAGATACGCAGTATTTT.

The chain has TRBV4-1 and TRBJ2-7; D may be TRBD2 (7 bases). The CDR3 length is 17 residues. Germline V lookup: CDR1 MGHRA, CDR2 YSYEKL. Trimming took off 1 base at V and 0 bases at J, with 16 bases between the two ends. The CDR3 bases are TGCGCCAGCAGCCAAGGGGGGGGCGGGCCTAGCTCCTACGAGCAGTACTTC. This translates into CASSQGGGGPSSYEQYF.

J is TRBJ2-3 and V is TRBV5-1; the D is unclear. Germline V CDR1 and CDR2: SGHRS, YFSETQ. The CDR3 is made up of 12 amino acids. Trimming left V 0 bases short and J 6 bases short, with 5 bases between. Here the CDR3 DNA reads TGCGCCAGCAGCTTGGAATTTGATACGCAGTATTTT. It encodes CASSLEFDTQYF.

The chain links TRBV18 to TRBJ2-3, with 8 bases aligning to TRBD1. Per the germline V gene, CDR1 is KGHSH and CDR2 is LQKENI. CDR3 size: 15 residues. Unmatched junction bases numbered 7, after V lost 4 bases and J lost 4 bases. CDR3 sequence (DNA): TGTGCCAGCTCACTTAACAGGGGGATGCCAGATACGCAGTATTTT. Translation: CASSLNRGMPDTQYF.

The chain couples TRBV6-6 to TRBJ1-2; D not certain. Between the trimmed V and J ends, which lost 2 bases and 3 bases, there was a span of 7 bases. The germline gives CDR1 MNHNY, CDR2 SVGAGI (reference sequence). The CDR3 has 13 residues. In nucleotides, the CDR3 is TGTGCCAGCAGTTACAACAGAGACTATGGCTACACCTTC. This encodes CASSYNRDYGYTF.

V usage is TRBV9 and J usage is TRBJ2-5, with 14 bases identical to TRBD2. CDR3 length: 16 amino acids. V trimming: 3 bases; J trimming: 5 bases; junction bases outside the gene matches: 6. Per the germline V gene, CDR1 is SGDLS and CDR2 is YYNGEE. CDR3 loop: CASSAMTSGGGETQYF. CDR3 bases: TGTGCCAGCAGCGCCATGACTAGCGGGGGGGGCGAGACCCAGTACTTC.

The chain employs TRBV21-1 and TRBJ2-1; the table gives TRBD2 as D, unverified against the DNA. TRBV21-1 is an annotated pseudogene. This CDR3 region has 17 residues. This CDR3 reads CASSKIRRALGTNEQFF. CDR3 bases: TGTGCCAGCAGCAAAATACGGCGGGCTTTAGGTACAAATGAGCAGTTCTTC.

The rearrangement links TRBV28 to TRBJ2-1, with 11 bases identical to TRBD2. The CDR3 is made up of 17 amino acids. V shed 6 bases and J 0 bases; nucleotides not matched to a gene: 7. Germline V gene data show CDR1 as MDHEN and CDR2 as SYDVKM. The CDR3 is CASRAEGLADSYNEQFF. Written as DNA, the CDR3 is TGTGCCAGCAGGGCGGAGGGACTAGCGGACTCCTACAATGAGCAGTTCTTC.

This clone was observed a single time. The chain couples TRBV30 to TRBJ1-5; 9 bases map to TRBD1. V shed 5 bases, J shed 3 bases, and the junction held 5 bases outside the gene matches. Per the germline V gene, CDR1 is GTSNPN and CDR2 is SVGIG (reference sequence). This CDR3 has 14 amino acids. As DNA, the CDR3 is TGTGCCTGGTCTGACAGGGGGAACAATCAGCCCCAGCATTTT. Residues: CAWSDRGNNQPQHF.